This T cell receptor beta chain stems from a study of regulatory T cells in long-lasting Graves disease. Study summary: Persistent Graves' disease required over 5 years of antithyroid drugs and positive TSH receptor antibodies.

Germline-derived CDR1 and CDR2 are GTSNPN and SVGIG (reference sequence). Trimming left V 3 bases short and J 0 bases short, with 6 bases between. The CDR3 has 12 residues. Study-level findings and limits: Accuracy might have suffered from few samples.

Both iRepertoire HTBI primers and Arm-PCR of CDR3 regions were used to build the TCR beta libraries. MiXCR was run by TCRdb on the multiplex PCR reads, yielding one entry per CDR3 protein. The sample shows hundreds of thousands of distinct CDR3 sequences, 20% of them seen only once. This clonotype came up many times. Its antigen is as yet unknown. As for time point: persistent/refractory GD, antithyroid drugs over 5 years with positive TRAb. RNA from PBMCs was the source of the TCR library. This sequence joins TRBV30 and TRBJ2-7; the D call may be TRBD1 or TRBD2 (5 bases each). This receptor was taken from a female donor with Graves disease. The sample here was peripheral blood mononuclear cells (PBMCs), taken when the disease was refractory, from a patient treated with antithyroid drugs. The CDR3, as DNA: TGTGCCTGGAGCGGGACCTCCTACGAGCAGTACTTC. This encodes CAWSGTSYEQYF.